A selection of T cell receptor beta chains follows, all from one sample in a study of blood T cell repertoires in COVID-19. Profiling relied on immunoSEQ multiplex PCR, and the TCRdb table lists in-frame clones only, not all of them. This table has 380,000 or so clones, roughly 87% appearing once. The sample taken for sequencing was PBMCs or T cells enriched from blood (not recorded which). These receptors were collected from a woman in her 40s with acute COVID-19. CDR3s include the opening cysteine and the closing phenylalanine or tryptophan. The D gene is left open where the match is weak. Only some rows state a clone size, as once, few, many or a class for expanded clones.

>TRBJ2-5|TRBV5-1|NA|NA
TGCGCCAGCAGCGTTCTAGGGGGAGCAGGGGAGACCCAGTACTTC
CASSVLGGAGETQYF
>TRBJ1-5|TRBV2|TRBD1|once
TGTGCCAGCAGCCCGCCGGGACAGCCAGATCAGCCCCAGCATTTT
CASSPPGQPDQPQHF
>TRBJ1-2|TRBV27|NA|NA
TGTGCCAGCAGCTATACAGGATTGAACTATGGCTACACCTTC
CASSYTGLNYGYTF
>TRBJ2-5|TRBV12-3/TRBV12-4|NA|NA
TGTGCCAGCAGTTTCGGGGAAGAGACCCAGTACTTC
CASSFGEETQYF
>TRBJ1-1|TRBV27|NA|NA
TGTGCCAGCAGTTTACGAGCTTTTAACACTGAAGCTTTCTTT
CASSLRAFNTEAFF
>TRBJ1-5|TRBV2|NA|NA
TGTGCCAGCAGTGCCGACATGGAAAGGCCCCAGCATTTT
CASSADMERPQHF
>TRBJ1-3|TRBV20-1|NA|few
TGCAGTGCTGATCGGGGAAACACCATATATTTT
CSADRGNTIYF
>TRBJ2-7|TRBV27|TRBD1|NA
TGTGCCAGCTTCCTTTGGACAGGGAGCTCCTACGAGCAGTACTTC
CASFLWTGSSYEQYF
>TRBJ1-4|TRBV18|NA|few
TGTGCCAGCCACCGGGGTAATAATGAAAAACTGTTTTTT
CASHRGNNEKLFF
>TRBJ2-3|TRBV11-3|TRBD2|once
TGTGCCAGCAGCTCGAGACTAGCGGGGGGGCCGGATACGCAGTATTTT
CASSSRLAGGPDTQYF
>TRBJ1-6|TRBV6-2/TRBV6-3|NA|NA
TGTGCCAGCAGTACCCTCTCTATAGATTTATCACCCCTCCACTTT
CASSTLSIDLSPLHF
>TRBJ2-3|TRBV4-1|NA|NA
TGCGCCAGCAGCCAACCTCTCGCCTTTTCAGACCGGGGAGATACGCAGTATTTT
CASSQPLAFSDRGDTQYF
>TRBJ2-1|TRBV4-2|TRBD2|NA
TGTGCCAGCAGCCATTGGACTAGCGGGGGGGCGAATGAGCAGTTCTTC
CASSHWTSGGANEQFF
>TRBJ2-7|TRBV6-5|TRBD2|NA
TGTGCCAGCAGTTACGGGACTAGCGGGGTCTACGAGCAGTACTTC
CASSYGTSGVYEQYF
>TRBJ1-1|TRBV4-2|NA|NA
TGTGCCAGCAGCCAAGGGGATTTTTTACAGGGGAACACTGAAGCTTTCTTT
CASSQGDFLQGNTEAFF
>TRBJ2-1|TRBV5-1|NA|once
TGCGCCAGCAGCTTGTTACTAAACAATGAGCAGTTCTTC
CASSLLLNNEQFF
>TRBJ1-2|TRBV24-1|NA|NA
TGTGCCACCAGTGATCCCGACAGGACTTGGCCATTTGGCTACACCTTC
CATSDPDRTWPFGYTF
>TRBJ1-2|TRBV6-4|TRBD1|NA
TGTGCCAGCAGTCCGACAGGGATGGGGGTCTATGGCTACACCTTC
CASSPTGMGVYGYTF
>TRBJ1-2|TRBV2|NA|NA
TGTGCCAGCTCTCCCTTATATGGCTACACCTTC
CASSPLYGYTF
>TRBJ1-6|TRBV5-6|TRBD1|NA
TGTGCCAGCAGCTTGGATACGGACAGGGGAGGTAATTCACCCCTCCACTTT
CASSLDTDRGGNSPLHF
>TRBJ2-7|TRBV30|TRBD2|NA
TGTGCCTGGAGTGTAATTGTCGTTGGCGGGGGGGCAAGCTACGAGCAGTACTTC
CAWSVIVVGGGASYEQYF
>TRBJ1-1|TRBV14|NA|NA
TGTGCCAGCAGCCAAGACCTTCTCGGCACTGAAGCTTTCTTT
CASSQDLLGTEAFF
>TRBJ1-1|TRBV10-3|TRBD1|NA
TGTGCCATCAGAGAGGGACAGGAGGGTGTCGCTGAAGCTTTCTTT
CAIREGQEGVAEAFF
>TRBJ1-4|TRBV21-1|NA|NA
TGTGCCAGCAGCAACGGGGTTGGGGCTAATGAAAAACTGTTTTTT
CASSNGVGANEKLFF
>TRBJ1-6|TRBV2|NA|NA
TGTGCCAGCATTGTGGGCAGGAATTCACCCCTCCACTTT
CASIVGRNSPLHF
>TRBJ1-2|TRBV2|NA|NA
TGTGCCACCAGTACTGATGAGCGGGGCTACACCTTC
CATSTDERGYTF
>TRBJ1-1|TRBV15|NA|once
TGTGCCACCAGCAGAGTTAGGGGGAACGCTGAAGCTTTCTTT
CATSRVRGNAEAFF
>TRBJ2-1|TRBV19|NA|NA
TGTGCCAGTAGTGGGTCCGGGACTGCCTACAATGAGCAGTTCTTC
CASSGSGTAYNEQFF
>TRBJ2-5|TRBV7-9|NA|NA
TGTGCCAGCAGCTCGGACACTCGGGAGACCCAGTACTTC
CASSSDTRETQYF
>TRBJ2-3|TRBV9|TRBD2|NA
TGTGCCAGCAGCGCGGCCTACGGGACTAGCGGGGGCGCGAGTACGCAGTATTTT
CASSAAYGTSGGASTQYF
>TRBJ2-3|TRBV7-9|TRBD2|NA
TGTGCCAGCAGTCCCCTAGCGGGGGGGCCCTCAGATACGCAGTATTTT
CASSPLAGGPSDTQYF
>TRBJ1-6|TRBV2|NA|NA
TGTGCCAGCAGTGAAGCGGGGAGGGTTAACTCACCCCTCCACTTT
CASSEAGRVNSPLHF
>TRBJ1-2|TRBV15|TRBD1|NA
TGTGCCACCAGCAGAGGGACAGGGGGAGGCTACACCTTC
CATSRGTGGGYTF
>TRBJ2-1|TRBV4-1|TRBD2|NA
TGCGCCAGCAGCCGCATCAGTGAGCGGGGTCGGATATACAATGAGCAGTTCTTC
CASSRISERGRIYNEQFF
>TRBJ2-7|TRBV4-1|NA|NA
TGCGCCAGCAGCCAGAGCACCCCCTACGAGCAGTACTTC
CASSQSTPYEQYF
>TRBJ2-1|TRBV7-8|TRBD1|NA
TGTGCCAGCAGTCATACGACAGGGAGCTCCTACAATGAGCAGTTCTTC
CASSHTTGSSYNEQFF
>TRBJ2-7|TRBV6-5|TRBD2|NA
TGTGCCAGCAGTTCCCATCGCAGCGGGGGTTCATACGAGCAGTACTTC
CASSSHRSGGSYEQYF
>TRBJ1-6|TRBV24-1|TRBD1|NA
TGTGCCACCAGTGATTTTACAGGGGCACCCCTCCACTTT
CATSDFTGAPLHF
>TRBJ1-6|TRBV10-3|NA|NA
TGTGCCATCAGCTCAGGAGGCGCCGATAATTCACCCCTCCACTTT
CAISSGGADNSPLHF
>TRBJ2-5|TRBV12-3/TRBV12-4|NA|NA
TGTGCCAGCAGTTTAGATCGGGGTGAGACCCAGTACTTC
CASSLDRGETQYF
>TRBJ2-3|TRBV30|TRBD1|NA
TGTGCCTGGAGTGCCGGGGGACAGGGGACAGATACGCAGTATTTT
CAWSAGGQGTDTQYF
>TRBJ1-2|TRBV6-5|TRBD1|once
TGTGCCAGCAGCCAAGACAGGGTTGGCTACACCTTC
CASSQDRVGYTF
>TRBJ1-2|TRBV27|TRBD1|NA
TGTGCCAGCAGTTGGACAGGGGAAGACTATGGCTACACCTTC
CASSWTGEDYGYTF
>TRBJ1-1|TRBV9|NA|NA
TGTGCCAGCAGCGTAGGTTCCGGCCGAGGGACTGAAGCTTTCTTT
CASSVGSGRGTEAFF
>TRBJ1-1|TRBV4-1|NA|NA
TGCGCCAGCAGCCAGAGGGACACAGTGAACACTGAAGCTTTCTTT
CASSQRDTVNTEAFF
>TRBJ2-3|TRBV13|NA|NA
TGTGCCAGCAGCTCCCGACTAGAAAGTACGCAGTATTTT
CASSSRLESTQYF